This paragraph covers one T cell receptor beta chain sequence. Antigen unknown. The authors ran a second PCR of about 6 to 11 cycles using a sample-barcoded 5' primer and a J-beta primer mix. TCRdb reprocessed the 5' RACE reads with MiXCR, giving one entry per CDR3 protein. The data contain more than 900,000 distinct CDR3 sequences, around 29% of them singletons. These data come from a study of blood T cells in healthy people across ages. The germline V gene has CDR1 SGHTA and CDR2 FQGNSA. The CDR3 is 15 residues long. Losses at the gene ends were 1 base for V and 1 base for J; bases not matched to a gene: 3. Study-level results: TCR beta diversity, measured per million T cells, fell in a roughly linear way with age.

These data are also associated with another study on T cells of mothers and their children. That paper notes: No persistent microchimeric T cell clones were detected at roughly 100 clones per million clonotypes sensitivity.

The sample was blood. The rearrangement links TRBV7-2 to TRBJ1-1; the match to TRBD1 covers 7 bases. The receptor was isolated from a woman between 40 and 55 years old in good health. The CDR3 here is CASSLEGARNTEAFF. Written as DNA, the CDR3 is TGTGCCAGCAGCTTAGAGGGGGCGAGGAACACTGAAGCTTTCTTT.